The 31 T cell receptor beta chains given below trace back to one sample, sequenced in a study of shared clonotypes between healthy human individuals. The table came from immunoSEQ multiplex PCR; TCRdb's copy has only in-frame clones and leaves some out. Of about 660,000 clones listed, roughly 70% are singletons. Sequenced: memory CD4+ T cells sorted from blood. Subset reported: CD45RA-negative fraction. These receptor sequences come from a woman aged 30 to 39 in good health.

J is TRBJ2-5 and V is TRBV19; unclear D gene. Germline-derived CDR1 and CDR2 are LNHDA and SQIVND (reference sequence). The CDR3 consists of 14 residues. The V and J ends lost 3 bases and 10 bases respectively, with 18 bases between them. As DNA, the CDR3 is TGTGCCAGTAGTATTGGTGGCGGCGACGTGGTCCAGTACTTC. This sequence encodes CASSIGGGDVVQYF. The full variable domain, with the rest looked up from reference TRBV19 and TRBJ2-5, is DGGITQSPKYLFRKEGQNVTLSCEQNLNHDAMYWYRQDPGQGLRLIYYSQIVNDFQKGDIAEGYSVSREKKESFPLTVTSAQKNPTAFYLCASSIGGGDVVQYFGPGTRLLVL.

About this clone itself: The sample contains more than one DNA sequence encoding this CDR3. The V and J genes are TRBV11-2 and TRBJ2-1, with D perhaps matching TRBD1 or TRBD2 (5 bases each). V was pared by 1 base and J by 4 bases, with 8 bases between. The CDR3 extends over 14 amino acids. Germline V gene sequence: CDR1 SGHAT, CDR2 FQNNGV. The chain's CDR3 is CASSLAGPYNEQFF. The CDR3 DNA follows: TGTGCCAGCAGCTTAGCGGGACCGTACAATGAGCAGTTCTTC.

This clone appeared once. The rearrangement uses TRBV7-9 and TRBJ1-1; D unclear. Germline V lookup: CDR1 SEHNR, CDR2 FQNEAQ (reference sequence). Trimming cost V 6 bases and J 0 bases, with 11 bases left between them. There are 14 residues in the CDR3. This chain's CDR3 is CASRLSEMNTEAFF. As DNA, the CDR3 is TGTGCCAGCAGACTCAGCGAGATGAACACTGAAGCTTTCTTT.

The CDR3 loop is CASSYSMDYQETQYF. Here the CDR3 DNA reads TGTGCCAGCAGTTACTCGATGGACTATCAAGAGACCCAGTACTTC. This chain uses TRBV6-5 with TRBJ2-5; D perhaps matches TRBD2 (6 bases). V shed 0 bases and J shed 2 bases, with 10 bases lying between them. The germline V gene encodes CDR1 MNHEY and CDR2 SVGAGI. The length of the CDR3 is 15 residues.

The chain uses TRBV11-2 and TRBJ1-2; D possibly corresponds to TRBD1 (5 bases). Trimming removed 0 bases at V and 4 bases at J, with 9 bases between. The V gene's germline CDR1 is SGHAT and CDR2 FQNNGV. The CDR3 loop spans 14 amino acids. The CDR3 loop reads CASSLDTGTYGYTF. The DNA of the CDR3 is TGTGCCAGCAGCTTAGATACGGGGACCTATGGCTACACCTTC.

CDR3 loop: CASSIGFGSFNQPQHF. CDR3 DNA sequence: TGTGCCAGTAGTATAGGTTTCGGGTCGTTCAATCAGCCCCAGCATTTT. The chain has TRBV19 and TRBJ1-5; no definite D call. Germline V gives CDR1 LNHDA, CDR2 SQIVND (reference sequence). The germline V and J ends were trimmed by 1 base and 3 bases, with 13 bases remaining between them. The length of the CDR3 is 16 residues.

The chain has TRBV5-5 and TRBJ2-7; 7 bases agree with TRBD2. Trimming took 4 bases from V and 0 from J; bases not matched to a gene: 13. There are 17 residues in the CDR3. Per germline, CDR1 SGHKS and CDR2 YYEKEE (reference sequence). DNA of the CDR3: TGTGCCAGCAGCCCCCGGGTCGGGGGGTACACCTCCTACGAGCAGTACTTC. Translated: CASSPRVGGYTSYEQYF.

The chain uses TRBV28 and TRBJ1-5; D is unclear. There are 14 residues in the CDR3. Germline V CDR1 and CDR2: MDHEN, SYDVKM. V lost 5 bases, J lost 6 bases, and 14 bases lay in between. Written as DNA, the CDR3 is TGTGCCAGCAGTCCACGGTTGTGGGGTCAGCCCCAGCATTTT. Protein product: CASSPRLWGQPQHF. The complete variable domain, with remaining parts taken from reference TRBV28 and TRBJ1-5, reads DVKVTQSSRYLVKRTGEKVFLECVQDMDHENMFWYRQDPGLGLRLIYFSYDVKMKEKGDIPEGYSVSREKKERFSLILESASTNQTSMYLCASSPRLWGQPQHFGDGTRLSIL.

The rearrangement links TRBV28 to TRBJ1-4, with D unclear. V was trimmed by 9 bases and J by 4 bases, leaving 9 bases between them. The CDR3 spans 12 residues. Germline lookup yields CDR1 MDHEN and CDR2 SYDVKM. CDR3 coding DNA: TGTGCCAGTAGACTTGTTAATGAAAAACTGTTTTTT. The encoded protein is CASRLVNEKLFF.

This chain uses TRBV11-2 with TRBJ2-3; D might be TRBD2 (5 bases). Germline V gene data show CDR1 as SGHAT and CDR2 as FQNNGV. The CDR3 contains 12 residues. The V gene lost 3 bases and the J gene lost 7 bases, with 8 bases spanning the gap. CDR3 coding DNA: TGTGCCAGCAGCTTCGTAGCGAATACGCAGTATTTT. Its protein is CASSFVANTQYF.

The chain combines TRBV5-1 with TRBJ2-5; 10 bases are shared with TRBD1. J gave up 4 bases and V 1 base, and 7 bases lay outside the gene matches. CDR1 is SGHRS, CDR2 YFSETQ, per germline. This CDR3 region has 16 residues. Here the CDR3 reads CASSLPETGGLETQYF. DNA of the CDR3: TGCGCCAGCAGCTTGCCCGAGACAGGGGGCTTAGAGACCCAGTACTTC. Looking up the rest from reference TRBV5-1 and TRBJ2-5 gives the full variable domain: KAGVTQTPRYLIKTRGQQVTLSCSPISGHRSVSWYQQTPGQGLQFLFEYFSETQRNKGNFPGRFSGRQFSNSRSEMNVSTLELGDSALYLCASSLPETGGLETQYFGPGTRLLVL.

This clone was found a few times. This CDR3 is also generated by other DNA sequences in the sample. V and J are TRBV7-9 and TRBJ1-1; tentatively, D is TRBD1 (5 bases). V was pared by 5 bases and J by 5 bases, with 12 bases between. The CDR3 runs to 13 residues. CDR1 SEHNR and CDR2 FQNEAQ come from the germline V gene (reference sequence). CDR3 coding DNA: TGTGCCAGCAGCCTTAGCGGGGGAACTGAAGCTTTCTTT. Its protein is CASSLSGGTEAFF.

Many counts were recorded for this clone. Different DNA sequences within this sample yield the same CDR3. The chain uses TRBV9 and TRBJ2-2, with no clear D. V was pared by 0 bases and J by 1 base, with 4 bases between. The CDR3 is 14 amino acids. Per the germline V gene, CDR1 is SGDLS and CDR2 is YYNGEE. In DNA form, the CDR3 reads TGTGCCAGCAGCGTAGCAGGGAACACCGGGGAGCTGTTTTTT. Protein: CASSVAGNTGELFF.

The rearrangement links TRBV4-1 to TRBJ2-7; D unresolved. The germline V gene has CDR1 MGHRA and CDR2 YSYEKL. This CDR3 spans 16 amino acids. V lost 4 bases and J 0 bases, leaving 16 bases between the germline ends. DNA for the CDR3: TGCGCCAGCAGCCCTACGAGGATGGCCATCTCCTACGAGCAGTACTTC. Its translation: CASSPTRMAISYEQYF.

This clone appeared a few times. The CDR3 here is CSASFNDHYTF. The CDR3 DNA reads TGCAGTGCTAGTTTCAACGATCATTACACCTTC. J is TRBJ1-2 and V is TRBV20-1; D gene uncertain. The germline V gene has CDR1 DFQATT and CDR2 SNEGSKA (reference sequence). The CDR3 consists of 11 residues. V shed 3 bases and J shed 11 bases, with 13 bases lying between them.

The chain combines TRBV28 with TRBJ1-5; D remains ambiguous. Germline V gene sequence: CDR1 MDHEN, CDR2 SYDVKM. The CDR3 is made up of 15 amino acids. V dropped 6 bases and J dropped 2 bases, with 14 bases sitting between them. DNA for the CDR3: TGTGCCAGCAGGTTCCTCTGGCCAGGCAATCAGCCCCAGCATTTT. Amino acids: CASRFLWPGNQPQHF.

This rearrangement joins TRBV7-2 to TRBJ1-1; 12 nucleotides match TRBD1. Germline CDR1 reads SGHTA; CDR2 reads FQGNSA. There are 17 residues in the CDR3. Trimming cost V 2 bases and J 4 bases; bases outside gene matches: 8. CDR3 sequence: CASSLLWDRGRLTEAFF. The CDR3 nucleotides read TGTGCCAGCAGCTTATTATGGGACAGGGGGCGCCTCACTGAAGCTTTCTTT.

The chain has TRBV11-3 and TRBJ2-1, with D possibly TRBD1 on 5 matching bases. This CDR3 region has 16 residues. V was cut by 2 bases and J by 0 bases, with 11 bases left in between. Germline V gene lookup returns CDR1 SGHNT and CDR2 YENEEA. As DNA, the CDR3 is TGTGCCAGCAGCTTATCAGGGTTTAACTCCTACAATGAGCAGTTCTTC. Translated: CASSLSGFNSYNEQFF.

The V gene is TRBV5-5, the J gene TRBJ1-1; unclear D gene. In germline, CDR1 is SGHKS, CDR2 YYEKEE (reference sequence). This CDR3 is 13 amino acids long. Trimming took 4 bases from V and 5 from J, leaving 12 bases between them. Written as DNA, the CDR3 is TGTGCCAGCAGCACCACAGATAGAACTGAAGCTTTCTTT. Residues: CASSTTDRTEAFF. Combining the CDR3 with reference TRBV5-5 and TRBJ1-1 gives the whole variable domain DAGVTQSPTHLIKTRGQQVTLRCSPISGHKSVSWYQQVLGQGPQFIFQYYEKEERGRGNFPDRFSARQFPNYSSELNVNALLLGDSALYLCASSTTDRTEAFFGQGTRLTVV.

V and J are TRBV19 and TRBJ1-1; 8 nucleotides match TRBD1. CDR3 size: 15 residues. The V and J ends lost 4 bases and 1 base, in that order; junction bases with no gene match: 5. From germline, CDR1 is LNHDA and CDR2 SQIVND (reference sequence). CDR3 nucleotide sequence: TGTGCCAGTAGTACCGCCGGGACAGGGAACACTGAAGCTTTCTTT. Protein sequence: CASSTAGTGNTEAFF.

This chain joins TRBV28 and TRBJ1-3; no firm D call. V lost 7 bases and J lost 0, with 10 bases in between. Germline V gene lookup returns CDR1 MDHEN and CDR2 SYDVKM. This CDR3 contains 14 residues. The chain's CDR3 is CASTTTVSGNTIYF. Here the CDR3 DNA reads TGTGCCAGCACCACTACAGTCTCTGGAAACACCATATATTTT.

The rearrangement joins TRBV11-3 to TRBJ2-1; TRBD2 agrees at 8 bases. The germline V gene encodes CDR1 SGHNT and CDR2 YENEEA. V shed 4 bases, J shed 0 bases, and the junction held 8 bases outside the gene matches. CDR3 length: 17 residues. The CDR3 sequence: CASSYTSGLSSYNEQFF. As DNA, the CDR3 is TGTGCCAGCAGCTATACTAGCGGCTTAAGCTCCTACAATGAGCAGTTCTTC. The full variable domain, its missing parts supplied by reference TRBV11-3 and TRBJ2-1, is EAGVVQSPRYKIIEKKQPVAFWCNPISGHNTLYWYLQNLGQGPELLIRYENEEAVDDSQLPKDRFSAERLKGVDSTLKIQPAELGDSAVYLCASSYTSGLSSYNEQFFGPGTRLTVL.

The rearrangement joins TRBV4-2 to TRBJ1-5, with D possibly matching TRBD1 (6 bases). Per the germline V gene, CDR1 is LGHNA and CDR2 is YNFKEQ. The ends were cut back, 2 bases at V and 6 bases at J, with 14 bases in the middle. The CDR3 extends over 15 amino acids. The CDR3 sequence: CASSQLPQGSQPQHF. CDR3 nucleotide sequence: TGTGCCAGCAGCCAACTACCACAGGGTTCTCAGCCCCAGCATTTT.

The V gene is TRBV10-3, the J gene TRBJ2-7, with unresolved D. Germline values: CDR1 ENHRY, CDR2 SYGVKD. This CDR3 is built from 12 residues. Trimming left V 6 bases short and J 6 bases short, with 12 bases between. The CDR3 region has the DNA TGTGCCATCAGCCCCGGTGGTTCCGAGCAGTACTTC. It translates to CAISPGGSEQYF.

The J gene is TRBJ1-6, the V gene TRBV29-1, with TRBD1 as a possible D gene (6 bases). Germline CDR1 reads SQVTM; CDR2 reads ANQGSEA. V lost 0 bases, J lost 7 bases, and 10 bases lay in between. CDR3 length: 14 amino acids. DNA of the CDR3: TGCAGCGTTGAAGAGGGGGCGGAAAATTCACCCCTCCACTTT. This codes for CSVEEGAENSPLHF. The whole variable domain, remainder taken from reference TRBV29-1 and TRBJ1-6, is SAVISQKPSRDICQRGTSLTIQCQVDSQVTMMFWYRQQPGQSLTLIATANQGSEATYESGFVIDKFPISRPNLTFSTLTVSNMSPEDSSIYLCSVEEGAENSPLHFGNGTRLTVT.

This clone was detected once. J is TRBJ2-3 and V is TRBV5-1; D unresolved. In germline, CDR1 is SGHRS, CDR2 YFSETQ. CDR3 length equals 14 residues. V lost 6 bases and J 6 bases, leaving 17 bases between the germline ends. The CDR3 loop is CASIRVGAPDTQYF. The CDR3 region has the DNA TGCGCCAGCATCCGGGTTGGAGCACCCGATACGCAGTATTTT. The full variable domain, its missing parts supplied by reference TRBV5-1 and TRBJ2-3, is KAGVTQTPRYLIKTRGQQVTLSCSPISGHRSVSWYQQTPGQGLQFLFEYFSETQRNKGNFPGRFSGRQFSNSRSEMNVSTLELGDSALYLCASIRVGAPDTQYFGPGTRLTVL.

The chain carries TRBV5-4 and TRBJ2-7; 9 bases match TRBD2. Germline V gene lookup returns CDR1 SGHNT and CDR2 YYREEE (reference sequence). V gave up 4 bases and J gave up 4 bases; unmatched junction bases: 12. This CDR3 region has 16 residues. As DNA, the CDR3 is TGTGCCAGCAGCCCCCCCAGACTAGCGGATTTTTACGAGCAGTACTTC. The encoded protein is CASSPPRLADFYEQYF.

CDR3 coding DNA: TGCGCCAGCAGAGAGGATTACAATGAGCAGTTCTTC. It translates to CASREDYNEQFF. The rearrangement uses TRBV5-1 and TRBJ2-1, with D unresolved. From germline, CDR1 is SGHRS and CDR2 YFSETQ. The V end was cut by 5 bases, the J end by 4 bases, with 7 bases between. This CDR3 contains 12 residues.

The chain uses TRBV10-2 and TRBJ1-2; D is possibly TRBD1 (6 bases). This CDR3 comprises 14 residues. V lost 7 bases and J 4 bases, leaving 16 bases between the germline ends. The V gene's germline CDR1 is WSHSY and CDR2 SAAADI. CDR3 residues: CASNSGHRSYGYTF. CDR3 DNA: TGCGCCAGCAACTCGGGACATCGGTCCTATGGCTACACCTTC.

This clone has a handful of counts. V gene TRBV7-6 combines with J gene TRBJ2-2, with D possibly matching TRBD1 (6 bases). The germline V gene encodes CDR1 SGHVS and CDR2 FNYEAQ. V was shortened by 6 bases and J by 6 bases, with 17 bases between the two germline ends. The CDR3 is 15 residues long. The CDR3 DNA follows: TGTGCCAGCAGAGATGGACAGTTGGGATCCGGGGAGCTGTTTTTT. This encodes CASRDGQLGSGELFF.

CDR3 nucleotide sequence: TGTGCCAGCTCACCACTTCAGAACACTGAAGCTTTCTTT. This sequence encodes CASSPLQNTEAFF. This rearrangement joins TRBV18 to TRBJ1-1; D is uncertain. Germline CDR1 is KGHSH and CDR2 is LQKENI. This CDR3 is 13 amino acids long. V dropped 1 base and J dropped 1 base, with 4 bases sitting between them. The entire variable domain, with the rest obtained from reference TRBV18 and TRBJ1-1, is as follows: NAGVMQNPRHLVRRRGQEARLRCSPMKGHSHVYWYRQLPEEGLKFMVYLQKENIIDESGMPKERFSAEFPKEGPSILRIQQVVRGDSAAYFCASSPLQNTEAFFGQGTRLTVV.